These 23 T cell receptor beta chains came from one sample sequenced in a study of radiotherapy plus CTLA-4 blockade in lung cancer. The repertoire was sequenced with immunoSEQ multiplex PCR; TCRdb's copy has only in-frame clones and lacks some. The sample records around 100,000 clones, 81% being singletons. Sequenced material: peripheral blood, taken from a patient treated with radiotherapy plus ipilimumab. Receptors were obtained from a human donor with non-small cell lung cancer that progressed on radiotherapy plus ipilimumab. Some clones in this sample may be carry-over from other donors' samples.

The V call is TRBV4-1, the J call TRBJ2-5; D perhaps matches TRBD1 (5 bases). The DNA end favors TRBJ2-7, so the J call may be wrong. Per germline, CDR1 MGHRA and CDR2 YSYEKL. The CDR3 length is 17 residues. The CDR3 DNA follows: TGCGCCAGCAGCCAAGAGTGGTTCAGGGAAAAGATGTACGAGCAGTACTTC. This translates into CASSQEWFREKMYEQYF.

The chain couples TRBV6-5 to TRBJ2-7; D call uncertain. The CDR3 is 13 residues long. Germline V gives CDR1 MNHEY, CDR2 SVGAGI. Between the trimmed V and J ends, which lost 6 bases and 3 bases, there was a span of 12 bases. CDR3 protein: CASRGWNFYEQYF. CDR3 DNA sequence: TGTGCCAGCAGGGGATGGAACTTCTACGAGCAGTACTTC.

The chain joins TRBV7-3 to TRBJ1-1, with TRBD1 as a possible D gene (5 bases). Deletions cut 5 bases from V and 1 base from J, with 8 bases between. CDR3 length equals 13 residues. Germline V gives CDR1 SGHTA, CDR2 FQGTGA. This CDR3 reads CASSPQGNTEAFF. As DNA, the CDR3 is TGTGCCAGCAGCCCTCAGGGGAACACTGAAGCTTTCTTT.

The rearrangement joins TRBV5-1 to TRBJ1-1; 8 bases agree with TRBD1. Trimming took 5 bases from V and 1 from J; bases not matched to a gene: 4. Germline V gene data show CDR1 as SGHRS and CDR2 as YFSETQ. The CDR3 extends over 14 amino acids. CDR3 sequence reads: CASSVQGGNTEAFF. As DNA, the CDR3 is TGCGCCAGCAGTGTACAGGGGGGGAACACTGAAGCTTTCTTT.

This chain joins TRBV5-1 and TRBJ1-2, with no clear D. Germline lookup yields CDR1 SGHRS and CDR2 YFSETQ. The CDR3 runs to 14 residues. V was cut by 1 base and J by 3 bases, with 10 bases left in between. The CDR3 loop reads CASSLNLEYYGYTF. In nucleotides, the CDR3 is TGCGCCAGCAGCTTGAATCTTGAGTACTATGGCTACACCTTC.

This clone was counted only a few times. This rearrangement joins TRBV11-2 to TRBJ2-3, with D unresolved. The CDR3 spans 13 residues. The V end was cut by 1 base, the J end by 8 bases, with 10 bases between. Looked up from germline, CDR1 is SGHAT and CDR2 is FQNNGV. The CDR3 DNA follows: TGTGCCAGCAGCTTAGTAGGAACGGGTACGCAGTATTTT. Amino acid sequence: CASSLVGTGTQYF. Filled out from reference TRBV11-2 and TRBJ2-3, the complete variable domain reads EAGVAQSPRYKIIEKRQSVAFWCNPISGHATLYWYQQILGQGPKLLIQFQNNGVVDDSQLPKDRFSAERLKGVDSTLKIQPAKLEDSAVYLCASSLVGTGTQYFGPGTRLTVL.

This chain links TRBV7-3 with TRBJ2-1; D is possibly TRBD1 (6 bases). Trimming cost V 6 bases and J 5 bases, with 11 bases left between them. This CDR3 spans 13 amino acids. CDR1 is SGHTA, CDR2 FQGTGA, per germline. CDR3 coding DNA: TGTGCCAGCAGTCGAAACAGGGACAATGAGCAGTTCTTC. This codes for CASSRNRDNEQFF.

The V and J genes are TRBV7-2 and TRBJ2-1, with D possibly TRBD1 on 5 matching bases. Germline V CDR1 and CDR2: SGHTA, FQGNSA. V lost 1 base and J lost 5, with 12 bases in between. CDR3 size: 15 residues. CDR3: CASSLGTWGDNEQFF. CDR3 in DNA: TGTGCCAGCAGCTTAGGGACATGGGGTGACAATGAGCAGTTCTTC. The entire variable domain, with the rest obtained from reference TRBV7-2 and TRBJ2-1, is as follows: GAGVSQSPSNKVTEKGKDVELRCDPISGHTALYWYRQSLGQGLEFLIYFQGNSAPDKSGLPSDRFSAERTGGSVSTLTIQRTQQEDSAVYLCASSLGTWGDNEQFFGPGTRLTVL.

J is TRBJ1-2 and V is TRBV5-1; TRBD1 is a possible D gene (5 bases). This CDR3 has 14 amino acids. V was trimmed by 3 bases and J by 3 bases, leaving 12 bases between them. From germline, CDR1 is SGHRS and CDR2 YFSETQ. In DNA form, the CDR3 reads TGCGCCAGCAGCTCCGAGACAGCCCACTATGGCTACACCTTC. Translating gives CASSSETAHYGYTF.

This chain connects TRBV7-6 to TRBJ2-7; maybe TRBD1 (6 bases). The CDR3 is 14 amino acids. CDR1 and CDR2 from the germline V gene are SGHVS and FNYEAQ. Trimming pared 1 base from V and 3 bases from J, leaving 10 bases between. The CDR3 loop reads CASSLGTEIYEQYF. CDR3 sequence (DNA): TGTGCCAGCAGCTTAGGGACAGAAATCTACGAGCAGTACTTC.

This chain joins TRBV2 and TRBJ1-5; TRBD1 agrees at 8 bases. The CDR3 covers 16 residues. V was clipped by 4 bases and J by 2 bases; unmatched bases: 7. CDR1 and CDR2 (germline): SNHLY, FYNNEI. The CDR3 nucleotides read TGTGCCAGCAGTGGCAGGGGGCTTCGGGGCAATCAGCCCCAGCATTTT. It codes for CASSGRGLRGNQPQHF.

The chain links TRBV27 to TRBJ2-1, with TRBD1 matching over 10 bases. After removal of 3 bases from V and 5 bases from J, the junction contained 16 bases not matched to a gene. Germline loops: CDR1 MNHEY, CDR2 SMNVEV (reference sequence). The CDR3 consists of 19 residues. As DNA, the CDR3 is TGTGCCAGCAGTTTTTGGTATCTACCGGGACAGGGGAGTAACAATGAGCAGTTCTTC. The encoded protein is CASSFWYLPGQGSNNEQFF.

The CDR3 sequence: CASSFPGHRGYTF. The CDR3 DNA sequence: TGTGCCAGCAGCTTCCCCGGACATCGGGGCTACACCTTC. The chain links TRBV5-4 to TRBJ1-2, with D possibly matching TRBD1 (5 bases). The germline V gene has CDR1 SGHNT and CDR2 YYREEE (reference sequence). The CDR3 runs 13 residues. V was cut by 2 bases and J by 8 bases, with 13 bases left in between.

The chain joins TRBV5-6 to TRBJ2-3, with a tentative D call TRBD1 (5 bases). The CDR3 has 18 residues. V shed 5 bases and J shed 6 bases, with 28 bases lying between them. The germline V gene encodes CDR1 SGHDT and CDR2 YYEEEE. The CDR3 nucleotides are TGTGCCAGCAGTTATGGGCCACAGGAGACCGTGATAGGGGATACGCAGTATTTT. Translation gives CASSYGPQETVIGDTQYF.

The rearrangement uses TRBV7-2 and TRBJ1-4; TRBD1 agrees at 7 bases. Trimming removed 5 bases from V and 5 bases from J; junction bases left unmatched: 5. This CDR3 has 14 residues. CDR1 and CDR2 (germline): SGHTA, FQGNSA. The CDR3 is CASSPGQSNEKLFF. Here the CDR3 DNA reads TGTGCCAGCAGCCCGGGACAGTCCAATGAAAAACTGTTTTTT.

A note on this clone: This CDR3 is missing its conserved last phenylalanine or tryptophan, likely due to a read error. This chain joins TRBV7-8 and TRBJ1-1, with no clear D. Trimming cost V 5 bases and J 7 bases, with 14 bases left between them. Per the germline V gene, CDR1 is SGHVS and CDR2 is FQNEAQ. The CDR3 totals 13 residues. The CDR3 nucleotides are TGTGCCAGCAGCCCTCTCGGGCGGGTTGAAGCTTTCTCT. Amino acid sequence: CASSPLGRVEAFS.

The chain uses TRBV2 and TRBJ1-2; 7 bases map to TRBD1. From germline, CDR1 is SNHLY and CDR2 FYNNEI. The CDR3 runs to 16 residues. Trimming at V came to 3 bases and at J to 4 bases, leaving 11 bases not matched to a gene. CDR3 DNA sequence: TGTGCCAGCAGTGACAGGGGGGGCACATCTCTCTATGGCTACACCTTC. Residues: CASSDRGGTSLYGYTF.

This chain joins TRBV7-6 and TRBJ2-2, with 7 bases that match TRBD1. Germline-derived CDR1 and CDR2 are SGHVS and FNYEAQ. The CDR3 is 16 residues long. With V trimmed by 4 bases and J by 8 bases, 13 bases remained unmatched. The CDR3 nucleotides read TGTGCCAGCAGCTCAGAGACAGGGTTCGTTTCAGGGGAGCTGTTTTTT. Its protein product is CASSSETGFVSGELFF.

J is TRBJ1-1 and V is TRBV29-1; 9 nucleotides agree with TRBD1. The CDR3 runs to 13 residues. Trimming removed 7 bases from V and 5 bases from J; junction bases left unmatched: 8. Germline CDR1 is SQVTM and CDR2 is ANQGSEA. The CDR3 DNA sequence: TGCAGCGCCGAGGGACAGGGTGGAACTGAAGCTTTCTTT. Protein sequence: CSAEGQGGTEAFF. Filled out from reference TRBV29-1 and TRBJ1-1, the complete variable domain reads SAVISQKPSRDICQRGTSLTIQCQVDSQVTMMFWYRQQPGQSLTLIATANQGSEATYESGFVIDKFPISRPNLTFSTLTVSNMSPEDSSIYLCSAEGQGGTEAFFGQGTRLTVV.

This chain connects TRBV7-2 to TRBJ1-1, with 7 positions matching TRBD1. The CDR3 extends over 15 amino acids. The V segment lost 4 bases and the J segment 6 bases; nucleotides outside the gene matches: 11. Germline CDR1 SGHTA, CDR2 FQGNSA. For the CDR3, the DNA is TGTGCCAGCAGCTCTCATGGGGACAGTGTGGCTGAAGCTTTCTTT. Amino acid sequence: CASSSHGDSVAEAFF.

The chain combines TRBV5-7 with TRBJ2-1; D might be TRBD1 or TRBD2, each matching 6 bases. TRBV5-7 is noted as an ORF with a role that remains uncertain. Trimming pared 0 bases from V and 8 bases from J, leaving 24 bases between. The CDR3 contains 18 residues. As DNA, the CDR3 is TGTGCCAGCAGCTTGGGGGGGGCGTCAGGGTACGGACACGATGAGCAGTTCTTC. Translating it yields CASSLGGASGYGHDEQFF.

The genes are TRBV6-1 and TRBJ1-2; D is unclear. This CDR3 spans 13 amino acids. V was cut by 5 bases and J by 4 bases, with 11 bases left in between. Per the germline V gene, CDR1 is MNHNS and CDR2 is SASEGT. The chain's CDR3 is CASSLAGLYGYTF. As DNA, the CDR3 is TGTGCCAGCAGTTTGGCGGGCCTCTATGGCTACACCTTC.

The gene calls are TRBV19 and TRBJ2-1; 11 bases are shared with TRBD1. Trimming cost V 3 bases and J 4 bases; bases outside gene matches: 2. Germline V CDR1 and CDR2: LNHDA, SQIVND (reference sequence). The CDR3 loop spans 15 amino acids. CDR3 nucleotide sequence: TGTGCCAGTAGTATCGGGACAGGGGGGTACAATGAGCAGTTCTTC. Its protein product is CASSIGTGGYNEQFF.